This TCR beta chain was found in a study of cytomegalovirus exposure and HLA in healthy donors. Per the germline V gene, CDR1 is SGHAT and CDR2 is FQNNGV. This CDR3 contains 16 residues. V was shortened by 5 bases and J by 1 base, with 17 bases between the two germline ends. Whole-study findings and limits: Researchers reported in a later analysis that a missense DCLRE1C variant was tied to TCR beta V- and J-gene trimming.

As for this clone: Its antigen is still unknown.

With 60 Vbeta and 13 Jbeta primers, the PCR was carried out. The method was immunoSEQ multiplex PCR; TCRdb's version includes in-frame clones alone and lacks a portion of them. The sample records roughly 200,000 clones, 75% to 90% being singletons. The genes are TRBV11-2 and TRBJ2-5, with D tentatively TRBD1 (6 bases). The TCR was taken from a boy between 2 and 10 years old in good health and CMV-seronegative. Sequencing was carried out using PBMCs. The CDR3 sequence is CASSPKVAGVQETQYF. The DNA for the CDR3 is TGTGCCAGCAGCCCGAAGGTCGCAGGGGTCCAAGAGACCCAGTACTTC. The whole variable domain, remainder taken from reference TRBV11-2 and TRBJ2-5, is EAGVAQSPRYKIIEKRQSVAFWCNPISGHATLYWYQQILGQGPKLLIQFQNNGVVDDSQLPKDRFSAERLKGVDSTLKIQPAKLEDSAVYLCASSPKVAGVQETQYFGPGTRLLVL.